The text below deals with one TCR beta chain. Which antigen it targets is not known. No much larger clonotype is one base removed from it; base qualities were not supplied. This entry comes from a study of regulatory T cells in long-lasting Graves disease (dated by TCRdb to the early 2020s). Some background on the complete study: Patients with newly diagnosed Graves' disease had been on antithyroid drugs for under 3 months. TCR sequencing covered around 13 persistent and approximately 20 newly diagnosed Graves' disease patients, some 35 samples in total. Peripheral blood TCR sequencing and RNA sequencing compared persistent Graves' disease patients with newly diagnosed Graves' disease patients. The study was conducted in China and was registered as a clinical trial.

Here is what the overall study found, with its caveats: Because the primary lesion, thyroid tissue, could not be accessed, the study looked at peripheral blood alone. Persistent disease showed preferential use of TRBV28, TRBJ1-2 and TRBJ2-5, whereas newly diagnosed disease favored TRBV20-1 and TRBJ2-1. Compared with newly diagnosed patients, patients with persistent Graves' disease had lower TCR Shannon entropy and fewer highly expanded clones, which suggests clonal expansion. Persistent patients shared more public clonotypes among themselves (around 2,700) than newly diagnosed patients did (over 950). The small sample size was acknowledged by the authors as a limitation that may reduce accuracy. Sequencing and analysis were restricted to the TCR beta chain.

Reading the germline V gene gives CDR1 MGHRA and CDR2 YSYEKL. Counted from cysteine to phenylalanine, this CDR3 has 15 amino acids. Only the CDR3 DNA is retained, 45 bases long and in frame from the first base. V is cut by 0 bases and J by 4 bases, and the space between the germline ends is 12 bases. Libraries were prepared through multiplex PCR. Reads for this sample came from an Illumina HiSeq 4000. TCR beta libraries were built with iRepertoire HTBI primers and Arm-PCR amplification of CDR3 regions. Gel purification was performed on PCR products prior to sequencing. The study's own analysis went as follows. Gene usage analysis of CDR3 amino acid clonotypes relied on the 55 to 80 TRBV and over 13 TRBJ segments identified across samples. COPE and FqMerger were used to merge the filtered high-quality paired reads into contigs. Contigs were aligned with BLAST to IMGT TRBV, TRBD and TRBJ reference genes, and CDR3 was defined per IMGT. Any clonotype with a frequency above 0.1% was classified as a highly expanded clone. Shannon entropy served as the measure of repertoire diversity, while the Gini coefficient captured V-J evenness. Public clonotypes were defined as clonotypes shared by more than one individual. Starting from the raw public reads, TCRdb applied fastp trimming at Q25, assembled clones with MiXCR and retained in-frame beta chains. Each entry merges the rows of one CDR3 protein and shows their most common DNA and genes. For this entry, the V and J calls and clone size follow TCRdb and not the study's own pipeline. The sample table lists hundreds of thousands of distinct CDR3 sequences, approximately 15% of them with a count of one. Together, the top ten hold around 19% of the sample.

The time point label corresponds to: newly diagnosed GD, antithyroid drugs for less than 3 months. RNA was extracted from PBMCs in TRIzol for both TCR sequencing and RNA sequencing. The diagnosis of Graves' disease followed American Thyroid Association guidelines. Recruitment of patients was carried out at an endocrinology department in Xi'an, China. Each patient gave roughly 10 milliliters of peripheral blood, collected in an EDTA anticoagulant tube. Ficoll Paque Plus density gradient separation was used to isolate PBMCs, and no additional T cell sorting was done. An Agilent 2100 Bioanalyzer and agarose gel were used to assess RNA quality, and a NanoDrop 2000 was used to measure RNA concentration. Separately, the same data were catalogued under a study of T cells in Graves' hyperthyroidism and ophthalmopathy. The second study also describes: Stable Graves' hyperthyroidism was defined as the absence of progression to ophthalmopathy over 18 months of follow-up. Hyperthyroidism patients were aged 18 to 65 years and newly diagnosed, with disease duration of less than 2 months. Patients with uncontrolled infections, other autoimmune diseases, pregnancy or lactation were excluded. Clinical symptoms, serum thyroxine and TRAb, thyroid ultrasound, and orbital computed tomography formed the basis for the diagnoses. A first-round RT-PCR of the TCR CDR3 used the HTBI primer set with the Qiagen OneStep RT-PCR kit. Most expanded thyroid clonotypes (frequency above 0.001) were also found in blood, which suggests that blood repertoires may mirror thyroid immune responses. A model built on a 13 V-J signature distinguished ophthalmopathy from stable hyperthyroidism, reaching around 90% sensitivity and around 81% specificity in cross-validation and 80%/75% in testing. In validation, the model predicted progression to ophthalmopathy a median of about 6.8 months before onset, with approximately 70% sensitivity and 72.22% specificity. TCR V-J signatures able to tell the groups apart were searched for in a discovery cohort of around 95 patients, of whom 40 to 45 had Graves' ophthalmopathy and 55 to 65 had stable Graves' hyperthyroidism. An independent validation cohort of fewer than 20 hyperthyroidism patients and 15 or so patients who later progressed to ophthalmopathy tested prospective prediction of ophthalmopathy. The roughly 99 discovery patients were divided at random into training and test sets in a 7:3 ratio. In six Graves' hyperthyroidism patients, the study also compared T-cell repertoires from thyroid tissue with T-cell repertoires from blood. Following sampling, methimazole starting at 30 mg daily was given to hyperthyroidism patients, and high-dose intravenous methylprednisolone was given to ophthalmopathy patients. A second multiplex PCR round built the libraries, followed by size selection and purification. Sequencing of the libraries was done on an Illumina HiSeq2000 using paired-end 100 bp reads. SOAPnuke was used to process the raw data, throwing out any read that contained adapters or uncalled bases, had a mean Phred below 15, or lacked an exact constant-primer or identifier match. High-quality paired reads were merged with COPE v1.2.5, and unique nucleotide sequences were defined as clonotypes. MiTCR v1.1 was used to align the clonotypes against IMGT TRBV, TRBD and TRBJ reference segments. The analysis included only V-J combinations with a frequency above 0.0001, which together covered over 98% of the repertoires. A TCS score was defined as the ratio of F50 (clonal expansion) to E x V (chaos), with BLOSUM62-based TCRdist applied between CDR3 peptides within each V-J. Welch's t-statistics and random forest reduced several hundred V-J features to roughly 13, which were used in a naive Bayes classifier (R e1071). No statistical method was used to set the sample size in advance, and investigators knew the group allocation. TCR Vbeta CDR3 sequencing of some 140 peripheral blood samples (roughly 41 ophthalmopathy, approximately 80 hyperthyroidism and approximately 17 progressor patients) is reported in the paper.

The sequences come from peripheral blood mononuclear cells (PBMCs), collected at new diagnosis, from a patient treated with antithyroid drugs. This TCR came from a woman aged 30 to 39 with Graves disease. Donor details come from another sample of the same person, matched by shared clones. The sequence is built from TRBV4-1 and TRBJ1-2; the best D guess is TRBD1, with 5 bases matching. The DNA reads TGCGCCAGCAGCCAAGATCAATTAGGGGTCTATGGCTACACCTTC. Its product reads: CASSQDQLGVYGYTF.